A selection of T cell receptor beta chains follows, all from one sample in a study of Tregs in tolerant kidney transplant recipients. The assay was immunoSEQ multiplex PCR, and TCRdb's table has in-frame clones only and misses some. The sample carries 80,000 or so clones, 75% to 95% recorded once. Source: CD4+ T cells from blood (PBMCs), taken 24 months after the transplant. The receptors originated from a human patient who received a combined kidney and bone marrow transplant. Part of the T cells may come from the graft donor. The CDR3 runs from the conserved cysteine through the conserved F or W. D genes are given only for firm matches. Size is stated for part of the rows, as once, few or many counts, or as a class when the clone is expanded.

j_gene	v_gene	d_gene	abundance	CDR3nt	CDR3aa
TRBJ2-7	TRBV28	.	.	TGTGCCAGCAGCACAGCGTCAGGGACAAGATGGGAGCAGTACTTC	CASSTASGTRWEQYF
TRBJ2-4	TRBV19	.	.	TGTGCCAGTAGTATCCGGGCCAGTGGAGGCAAAAACATTCAGTACTTC	CASSIRASGGKNIQYF
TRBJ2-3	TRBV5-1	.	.	TGCGCCAGCAGCTTGACCCGCGGGGGCCACACAGATACGCAGTATTTT	CASSLTRGGHTDTQYF
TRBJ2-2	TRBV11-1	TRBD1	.	TGTGCCAGCAGACCTGGACAGGGGGCGATCGAAAGAACCGGGGAGCTGTTTTTT	CASRPGQGAIERTGELFF
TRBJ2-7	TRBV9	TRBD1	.	TGTGCCAGCAGCGTAGGACAGGGGGCCTCCTACGAGCAGTACTTC	CASSVGQGASYEQYF
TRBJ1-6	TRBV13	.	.	TGTGCCAGCCATCGGGAGGGGTTAAATTCACCCCTCCACTTT	CASHREGLNSPLHF
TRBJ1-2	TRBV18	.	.	TGTGCCAGCTCATCGTCCAGGGACTATGGCTACACCTTC	CASSSSRDYGYTF
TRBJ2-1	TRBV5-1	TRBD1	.	TGCGCCAGCAGCTTGGCGGTCGGGACAGGGGTTGCAAATGAGCAGTTCTTC	CASSLAVGTGVANEQFF
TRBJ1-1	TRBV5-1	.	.	TGCGCCAGCAGTCCAGGGGTTTATGACACTGAAGCTTTCTTT	CASSPGVYDTEAFF
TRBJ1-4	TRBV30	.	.	TGTGCCTGGTCCGGGGGAGGAGAAAAACTGTTTTTT	CAWSGGGEKLFF
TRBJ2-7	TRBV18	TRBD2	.	TGTGCCAGCTCACTATCAGGGACTAGCGGATTCTACGAGCAGTACTTC	CASSLSGTSGFYEQYF
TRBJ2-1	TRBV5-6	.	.	TGTGCCAGCAGCTTTTCGACATACCCATACAATGAGCAGTTCTTC	CASSFSTYPYNEQFF
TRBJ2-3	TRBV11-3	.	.	TGTGCCAGCAGCTTAGGGGGGGGCACAGATACGCAGTATTTT	CASSLGGGTDTQYF
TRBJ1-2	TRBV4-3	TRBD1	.	TGCGCCAGCAGCCCTGGACAGGGGGGCGCCTATGGCTACACCTTC	CASSPGQGGAYGYTF
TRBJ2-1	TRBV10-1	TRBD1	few	TGCGCCAGTTCTGACAGGGGGAGACAGAATGAGCAGTTCTTC	CASSDRGRQNEQFF
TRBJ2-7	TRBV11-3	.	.	TGTGCCAGCAGCCCAAGGGACTACGAGCAGTACTTC	CASSPRDYEQYF
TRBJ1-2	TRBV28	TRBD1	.	TGTGCCAGCAGGCAATCGACAGGGGCAGGTAGTGGCTACACCTTC	CASRQSTGAGSGYTF
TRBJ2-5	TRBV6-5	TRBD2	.	TGTGCCAGCAGTACCCGCGGGGGAATAAAGACCCAGTACTTC	CASSTRGGIKTQYF
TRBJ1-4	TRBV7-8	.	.	TGTGCCAGCAGCTACACAGGCGCAACTAATGAAAAACTGTTTTTT	CASSYTGATNEKLFF
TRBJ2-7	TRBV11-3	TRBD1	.	TGTGCCAGCAGCTTAGAGGGGCAGGGGGCGGAAGAGCAGTACTTC	CASSLEGQGAEEQYF
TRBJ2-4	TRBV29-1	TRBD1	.	TGCAGCGCAATGAATAACAGGGGTCCGAACATTCAGTACTTC	CSAMNNRGPNIQYF
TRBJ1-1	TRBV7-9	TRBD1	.	TGTGCCAGCAGCTTAGCGGCAGGGGGGAACACTGAAGCTTTCTTT	CASSLAAGGNTEAFF
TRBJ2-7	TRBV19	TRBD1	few	TGTGCCAGTAGTATGGGACAGGGTTTTTACGAGCAGTACTTC	CASSMGQGFYEQYF
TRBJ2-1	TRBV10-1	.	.	TGCGCCAGAAAGACCCGTGGGCCGTTCTTC	CARKTRGPFF
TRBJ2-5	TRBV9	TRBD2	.	TGTGCCAGCAGCGTAGGGACTAGCGCCACCAGCGAGACCCAGTACTTC	CASSVGTSATSETQYF
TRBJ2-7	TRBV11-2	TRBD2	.	TGTGCCAGCAGCCGGGGACTAGCGGGAGCCTACGAGCAGTACTTC	CASSRGLAGAYEQYF
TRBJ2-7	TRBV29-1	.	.	TGCAGCGTTGAAAGCCTAGGGGGATACGAGCAGTACTTC	CSVESLGGYEQYF
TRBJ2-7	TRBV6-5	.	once	TGTGCCAGCAAAAGGGGCTACGAGCAGTACTTC	CASKRGYEQYF
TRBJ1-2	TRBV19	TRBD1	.	TGTGCCACCCGGGGACAGGGTAACGGCGGCTATGGCTACACCTTC	CATRGQGNGGYGYTF
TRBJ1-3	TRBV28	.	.	TGTGCCAGCAGTTTTCTCGGGGGGATCGGAAACACCATATATTTT	CASSFLGGIGNTIYF
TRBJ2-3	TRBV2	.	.	TGTGCCGGTGGGTCAGCGTCAAGCACAGATACGCAGTATTTT	CAGGSASSTDTQYF
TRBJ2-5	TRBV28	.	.	TGTGCCACCCCCCTGGGAGCGAGTCAAGAGACCCAGTACTTC	CATPLGASQETQYF
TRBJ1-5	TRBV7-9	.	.	TGTGCCAGCAGCTTAGCCTTAGACAGGAATAGCAATCAGCCCCAGCATTTT	CASSLALDRNSNQPQHF
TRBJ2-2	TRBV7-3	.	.	TGTGCCAGCAGCTTAACCGGGACTCGAAACACCGGGGAGCTGTTTTTT	CASSLTGTRNTGELFF
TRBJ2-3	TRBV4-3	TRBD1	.	TGCGCCAGCAGCCAAGATGGACAGGTCAGCACAGATACGCAGTATTTT	CASSQDGQVSTDTQYF
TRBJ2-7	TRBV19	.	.	TGTGCCAGTAGTTCCGCGGGAATGTACCACTACGAGCAGTACTTC	CASSSAGMYHYEQYF
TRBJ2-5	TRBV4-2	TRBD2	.	TGTGCCAGCAGCCGGGACTATGGGACTAGCGGGGGGGTAGGGGAGACCCAGTACTTC	CASSRDYGTSGGVGETQYF
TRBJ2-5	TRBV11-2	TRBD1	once	TGTGCCAGCAGCATACCATACAGGGGGCGAAGAGAGACCCAGTACTTC	CASSIPYRGRRETQYF
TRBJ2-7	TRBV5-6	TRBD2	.	TGTGCCAGCAGCTTGGAGCTAGCGGGAGTTGGTGAGCAGTACTTC	CASSLELAGVGEQYF
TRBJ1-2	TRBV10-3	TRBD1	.	TGTGCCATCAGAGAGGGACAGCTAGGGTATGGCTACACCTTC	CAIREGQLGYGYTF
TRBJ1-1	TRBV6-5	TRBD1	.	TGTGCCAGCAGAAATTCAGGGGGCGATGAAGCTTTCTTT	CASRNSGGDEAFF
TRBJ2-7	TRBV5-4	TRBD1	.	TGTGCCAGCAGCTTTAAATCGGGCGGGACAGGGGGCGTCTACGAGCAGTACTTC	CASSFKSGGTGGVYEQYF
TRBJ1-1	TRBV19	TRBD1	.	TGTGCCAGTACCCCGGGACAGGAAGCTTTCTTT	CASTPGQEAFF
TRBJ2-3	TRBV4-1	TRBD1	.	TGCGCCAGCAGGTACGGACAGGGGACAGATACGCAGTATTTT	CASRYGQGTDTQYF
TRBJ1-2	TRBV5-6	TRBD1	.	TGTGCCAGCAGCTCGCTGGGGACAGGGGATTATGGCTACACCTTC	CASSSLGTGDYGYTF
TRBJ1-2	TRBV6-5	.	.	TGTGCCAGCAGTTACTCTCCCGGGAGGGTACTATATCGCTACACCTTC	CASSYSPGRVLYRYTF
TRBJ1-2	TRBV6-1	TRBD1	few	TGTGCCAGCAGTGAAGGGGGGGGACAGGGCGTCTATGGCTACACCTTC	CASSEGGGQGVYGYTF
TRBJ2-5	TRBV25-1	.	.	TGTGCCAGCATTAAGATGGGGGCCCAAGAGACCCAGTACTTC	CASIKMGAQETQYF
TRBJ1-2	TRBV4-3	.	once	TGCGCCAGCAGCCAACGGGAGGGGAAAACCATCTACACCTTC	CASSQREGKTIYTF
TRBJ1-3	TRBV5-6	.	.	TGTGCCAGCAGCCAAATCGTGAAGCCCCCCATCTCTGGAAACACCATATATTTT	CASSQIVKPPISGNTIYF
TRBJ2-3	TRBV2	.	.	TGTGCCAGCAGTGACCACACAGATACGCAGTATTTT	CASSDHTDTQYF
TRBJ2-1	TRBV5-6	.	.	TGTGCCAGCAGCTTGTTCCGTGACAATGAGCAGTTCTTC	CASSLFRDNEQFF
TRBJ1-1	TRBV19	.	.	TGTGCCAGTAGGGCTACCAAGGACACCGCTGAAGCTTTCTTT	CASRATKDTAEAFF
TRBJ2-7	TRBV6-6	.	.	TGTGCCAGCAGTTACGCTGACATATCCTACGAGCAGTACTTC	CASSYADISYEQYF
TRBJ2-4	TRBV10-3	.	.	TGTGCCATCAGTGAATCGCAGGGATTTGGAAACATTCAGTACTTC	CAISESQGFGNIQYF
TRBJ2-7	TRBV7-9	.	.	TGTGCCAGCAGCTTGGGCCCCGGGGAAGCTCACTACGAGCAGTACTTC	CASSLGPGEAHYEQYF
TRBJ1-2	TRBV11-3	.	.	TGTGCCAGCAGCAAAAACACAGGCAACTATGGCTACACCTTC	CASSKNTGNYGYTF
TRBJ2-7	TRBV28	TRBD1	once	TGTGCCAGCAGGTTACCGGGACAGTCCTACGAGCAGTACTTC	CASRLPGQSYEQYF
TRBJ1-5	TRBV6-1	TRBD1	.	TGTGCCAGCAGAGATACAGGGGTACGCGTTCTGCCCCAGCATTTT	CASRDTGVRVLPQHF